This T cell receptor (beta chain) derives from a study of CD8 T cells in Susac syndrome. V dropped 2 bases and J dropped 0 bases, with 8 bases sitting between them. Looked up from germline, CDR1 is MNHEY and CDR2 is SVGAGI. This CDR3 is built from 16 residues. Reverse transcription used roughly 0.45 to 1 ug RNA and random hexamers. MiXCR, run by TCRdb on the immunoSEQ multiplex PCR reads, gives a single entry per CDR3 protein. The table lists 210,000 or so distinct CDR3 sequences, 85% to 95% of them singletons. This chain joins TRBV6-5 and TRBJ2-6; the D is unclear. The TCR comes from a human donor with Susac syndrome. The sequenced material came from CD4+ T cells from PBMCs. For the CDR3, the DNA is TGTGCCAGCAGTTACGGAACCCTCTCTGGGGCCAACGTCCTGACTTTC. This codes for CASSYGTLSGANVLTF.